This TCR beta chain was captured by sequencing in a study of shared clonotypes between healthy human individuals. The input for sorted-subset replicate PCRs was approximately 210 ng DNA, about 30,000 T cell genomes. Only in-frame clones appear in the TCRdb table, and some are missing; sequencing was by immunoSEQ multiplex PCR. The sample yields about 800,000 clones, around 96% seen once. The V and J ends lost 8 bases and 0 bases, in that order; junction bases with no gene match: 4. Germline V gives CDR1 SNHLY, CDR2 FYNNEI. This CDR3 is built from 13 residues. As to this clone: Its antigen is as yet unknown.

Naive CD8 cells lacked CD45RO, underwent positive selection for CCR7 and left out terminally differentiated effector memory CD45RA+ cells. Overall study findings and caveats: Researchers found naive subsets generally carried larger estimated richness than memory subsets. When compared with the clonotypes that were shared by all four sorted-subset donors, the non-shared clonotypes turned out to have lower generation probabilities.

Sequenced sample: naive CD8+ T cells sorted from blood. The receptor's source is a man aged 30 to 39 in good health. The rearrangement joins TRBV2 to TRBJ2-7; 7 nucleotides agree with TRBD2. The CDR3 loop is CASGGGSSYEQYF. The CDR3 DNA sequence: TGTGCCAGCGGCGGGGGAAGCTCCTACGAGCAGTACTTC.